The 16 T cell receptor beta chains presented below share a single source sample, sequenced in a study of molecular identifiers for immune sequencing clone quantification. TCRdb itself ran the PCR reads through MiXCR, one entry per CDR3 protein. In the table there are 300,000 to 350,000 distinct CDR3 sequences, around a fifth of which are singletons. Input material: naive CD8+ T cells from blood, with Jurkat cell RNA spiked in. Subset described: FACS-sorted CD8+CD4-CCR7+CD45RA+ naive T cells. All receptors come from a human donor in good health. Some libraries in this study had Jurkat cell RNA spiked in.

On this clonotype itself: A much more abundant neighbour one base away suggests this may be a read error. The chain is built from TRBV5-1 and TRBJ2-5, with D uncertain. There are 13 residues in the CDR3. Trimming took 3 bases from V and 2 from J, leaving 8 bases between them. Germline CDR1 and CDR2: SGHRS and YFSETQ. In DNA form, the CDR3 reads TGCGCCAGCAGCTCCGAGCTTCAAGAGACCCAGTACTTC. Protein: CASSSELQETQYF.

The sample holds many counts of this clonotype. The V call is TRBV12-3 or TRBV12-4, the J call TRBJ2-3, with a weak D call TRBD2 (6 bases). Trimming left V 5 bases short and J 2 bases short, with 11 bases between. This CDR3 is 14 amino acids long. In DNA form, the CDR3 reads TGTGCCAGCAGTGGGGGACTGCTCACAGATACGCAGTATTTT. Protein product: CASSGGLLTDTQYF.

There are many counts of this clonotype. The rearrangement joins TRBV30 to TRBJ2-2, with unresolved D. The CDR3 length is 13 residues. V lost 2 bases and J 6 bases, leaving 10 bases between the germline ends. The germline V gene encodes CDR1 GTSNPN and CDR2 SVGIG (reference sequence). The CDR3 sequence: CAWSLSGPGELFF. In DNA form, the CDR3 reads TGTGCCTGGAGTTTGTCTGGGCCCGGGGAGCTGTTTTTT.

V usage is TRBV10-1 and J usage is TRBJ2-5; TRBD1 aligns across 9 bases. From germline, CDR1 is WNHNN and CDR2 SYGVQD (reference sequence). The V and J ends lost 0 bases and 5 bases, in that order; junction bases with no gene match: 4. This CDR3 has 15 amino acids. CDR3 sequence reads: CASSESDRGLETQYF. In DNA, the CDR3 is TGCGCCAGCAGTGAGTCGGACAGGGGTTTGGAGACCCAGTACTTC.

This clonotype was counted at least ten times. CDR3 sequence: CASSLELGLNTEAFF. Written as DNA, the CDR3 is TGTGCCAGCAGCTTAGAGTTAGGGTTGAACACTGAAGCTTTCTTT. V gene TRBV7-2 combines with J gene TRBJ1-1; D unclear. The CDR3 length is 15 residues. The V end was cut by 1 base, the J end by 0 bases, with 9 bases between. Germline-derived CDR1 and CDR2 are SGHTA and FQGNSA.

This clonotype was recorded many times. J is TRBJ2-7 and V is TRBV6-6, with a weak D call TRBD2 (5 bases). This CDR3 has 15 amino acids. V lost 0 bases to trimming and J lost 6 bases, with 15 bases between them. The germline V gene has CDR1 MNHNY and CDR2 SVGAGI (reference sequence). The CDR3 bases are TGTGCCAGCAGTTACTCGCCGGGGTATGGAGCCGAGCAGTACTTC. Protein product: CASSYSPGYGAEQYF.

This chain connects TRBV10-3 to TRBJ2-3; 8 bases fit TRBD1. The CDR3 spans 16 residues. Germline V gene lookup returns CDR1 ENHRY and CDR2 SYGVKD. J gave up 4 bases and V 0 bases, and 6 bases lay outside the gene matches. The DNA for the CDR3 is TGTGCCATCAGTGAGTCGTCAGGGGGCTCATCAGATACGCAGTATTTT. Amino acids: CAISESSGGSSDTQYF.

Note on this clonotype: A much larger clone differs from this one at a single base, so this may be a read error. The chain uses TRBV4-1 and TRBJ2-3, with D possibly TRBD2 on 6 matching bases. The CDR3 runs to 19 residues. Looked up from germline, CDR1 is MGHRA and CDR2 is YSYEKL. DNA of the CDR3: TGCGCCAGCAGCCACTCGGCAGTGTTCGGGGGTGGGCCGGGAGATACGCGGTATTTT. This encodes CASSHSAVFGGGPGDTRYF.

In this sample, this clonotype turned up many times. The chain uses TRBV4-3 and TRBJ2-7; perhaps TRBD2 as D (6 bases). Germline V gene data show CDR1 as LGHNA and CDR2 as YSLEER. The V end lost 0 bases, the J end lost 4 bases, and 10 bases lay between the germline ends. The CDR3 has 14 residues. The CDR3 region has the DNA TGCGCCAGCAGCCAAGATACGCGGGGATACGAGCAGTACTTC. As protein: CASSQDTRGYEQYF.

This clonotype was observed at least ten times. The chain joins TRBV29-1 to TRBJ2-3; 8 bases are a match to TRBD2. CDR1 SQVTM and CDR2 ANQGSEA come from the germline V gene. The CDR3 is 13 residues long. CDR3 loop: CTAGGVRTDTQYF. DNA for the CDR3: TGCACCGCCGGGGGGGTCCGCACAGATACGCAGTATTTT.

This clonotype was seen ten or more times. This chain connects TRBV28 to TRBJ1-1, with D unresolved. The CDR3 is 14 residues long. The germline V gene encodes CDR1 MDHEN and CDR2 SYDVKM. The germline V and J ends were trimmed by 3 bases and 1 base, with 9 bases remaining between them. The DNA of the CDR3 is TGTGCCAGCAGTTTTCGTTTAGGGAACACTGAAGCTTTCTTT. Translated, it gives CASSFRLGNTEAFF.

As for this clonotype: With a much larger clone just one base away, this may be a read error. The chain has TRBV5-1 and TRBJ2-1, with 12 nucleotides matching TRBD1. The CDR3 is 16 amino acids. Germline CDR1 is SGHRS and CDR2 is YFSETQ. The CDR3 DNA reads as TGCGCCTGCAGCTTGGGACAGGGGGCGCTTATCTATGAGCAGTTCTTC. Protein product: CACSLGQGALIYEQFF.

This clonotype was recorded at least ten times. This chain joins TRBV5-4 and TRBJ1-1; D not resolved. Deletions cut 3 bases from V and 6 bases from J, with 12 bases between. The CDR3 sequence is 13 residues long. Germline lookup yields CDR1 SGHNT and CDR2 YYREEE (reference sequence). The CDR3 DNA reads TGTGCCAGCAGCTGGACGGGCCTCCCTGAAGCTTTCTTT. The encoded protein is CASSWTGLPEAFF. Drawing the rest from reference TRBV5-4 and TRBJ1-1, the complete variable domain is ETGVTQSPTHLIKTRGQQVTLRCSSQSGHNTVSWYQQALGQGPQFIFQYYREEENGRGNFPPRFSGLQFPNYSSELNVNALELDDSALYLCASSWTGLPEAFFGQGTRLTVV.

This clonotype has a count of ten or more. The chain employs TRBV28 and TRBJ2-3; 10 positions match TRBD2. V lost 4 bases, J lost 0 bases, and 10 bases stayed unmatched. The CDR3 length is 18 residues. Germline loops: CDR1 MDHEN, CDR2 SYDVKM. For the CDR3, the DNA is TGTGCCAGCAGTTACAGGACTAGCGGATATACTAGCACAGATACGCAGTATTTT. It codes for CASSYRTSGYTSTDTQYF.

The CDR3 loop reads CASSFGGLDYEQYF. The CDR3 DNA follows: TGTGCCAGCAGTTTCGGGGGATTGGACTACGAGCAGTACTTC. V gene TRBV12-3 or TRBV12-4 combines with J gene TRBJ2-7; perhaps TRBD2 as D (6 bases). This CDR3 is 14 amino acids long. V lost 3 bases to trimming and J lost 3 bases, with 12 bases between them.

V gene TRBV23-1 combines with J gene TRBJ2-1; the D gene is possibly TRBD1 (6 bases). TRBV23-1 is designated an ORF whose function remains uncertain. V lost 5 bases, J lost 2 bases, and 25 bases lay in between. This CDR3 region has 19 residues. The CDR3 DNA reads TGCGCCAGCAGTGATCAGAGCCAGGAAGCCGGGACACCCTACAATGAGCAGTTCTTC. Translated, it gives CASSDQSQEAGTPYNEQFF.